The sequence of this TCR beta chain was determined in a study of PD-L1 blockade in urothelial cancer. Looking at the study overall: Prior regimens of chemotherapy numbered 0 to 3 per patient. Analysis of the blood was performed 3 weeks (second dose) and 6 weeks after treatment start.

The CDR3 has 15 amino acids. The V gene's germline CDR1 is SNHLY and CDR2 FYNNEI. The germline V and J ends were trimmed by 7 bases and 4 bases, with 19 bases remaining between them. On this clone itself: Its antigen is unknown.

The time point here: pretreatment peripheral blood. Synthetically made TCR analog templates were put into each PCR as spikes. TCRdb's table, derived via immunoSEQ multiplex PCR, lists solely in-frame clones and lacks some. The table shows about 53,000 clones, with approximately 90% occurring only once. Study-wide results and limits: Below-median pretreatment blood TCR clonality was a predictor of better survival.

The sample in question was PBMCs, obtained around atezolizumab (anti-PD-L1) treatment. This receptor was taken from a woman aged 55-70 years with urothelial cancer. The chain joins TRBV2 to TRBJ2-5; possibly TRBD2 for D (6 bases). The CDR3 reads CASTEGSRWAETQYF. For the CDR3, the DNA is TGTGCCAGCACGGAGGGGTCACGTTGGGCAGAGACCCAGTACTTC.